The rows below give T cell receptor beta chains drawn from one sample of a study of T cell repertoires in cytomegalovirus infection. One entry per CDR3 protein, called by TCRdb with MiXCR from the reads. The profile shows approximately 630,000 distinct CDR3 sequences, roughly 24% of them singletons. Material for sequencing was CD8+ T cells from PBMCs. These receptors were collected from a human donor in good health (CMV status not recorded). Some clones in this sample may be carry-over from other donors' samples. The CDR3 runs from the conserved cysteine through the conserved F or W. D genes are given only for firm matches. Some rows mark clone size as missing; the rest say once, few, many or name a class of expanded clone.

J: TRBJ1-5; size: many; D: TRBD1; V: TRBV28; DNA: TGTGCCAGCAGCCGGGACAGGGTGAATCAGCCCCAGCATTTT; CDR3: CASSRDRVNQPQHF
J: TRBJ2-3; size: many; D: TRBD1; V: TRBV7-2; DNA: TGTGCCAGCAGCATGACAGGGGAAGATACGCAGTATTTT; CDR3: CASSMTGEDTQYF
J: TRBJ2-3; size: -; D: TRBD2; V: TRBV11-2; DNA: TGTGCCAGCAGCTTACGGCCTAGCGGGGGCACAGATACGCAGTATTTT; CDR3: CASSLRPSGGTDTQYF
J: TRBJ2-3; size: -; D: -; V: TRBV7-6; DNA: TGTGCCAGCAGCACCCCTGGGGAGCCTTGGGCATCTAGCACAGATACGCAGTATTTT; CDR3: CASSTPGEPWASSTDTQYF
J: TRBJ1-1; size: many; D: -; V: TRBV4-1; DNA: TGCGCCAGCAGCCAAGGCCTTTACAGTGAAGCTTTCTTT; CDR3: CASSQGLYSEAFF
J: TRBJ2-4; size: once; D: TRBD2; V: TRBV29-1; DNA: TGCAGCGTATGGCTAGCGGGGGGGCCGGCGGCCAAAAACATTCAGTACTTC; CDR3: CSVWLAGGPAAKNIQYF
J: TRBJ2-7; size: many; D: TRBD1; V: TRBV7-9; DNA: TGTGCCAGCAGCGCCGCATCCTCAGGGGGCGCGGTCGAGCAGTACTTC; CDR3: CASSAASSGGAVEQYF
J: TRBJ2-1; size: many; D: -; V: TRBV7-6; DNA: TGTGCCAGCAGTCTGGTGGGAGGCTCCTACAATGAGCAGTTCTTC; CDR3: CASSLVGGSYNEQFF
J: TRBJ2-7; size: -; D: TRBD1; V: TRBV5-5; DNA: TGTGCCAGCAGAGGACAGGGAGACTACGAGCAGTACTTC; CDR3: CASRGQGDYEQYF
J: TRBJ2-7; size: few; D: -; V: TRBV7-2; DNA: TGTGCCAGCAGCTTAGGTATAACCTACGAGCAGTACTTC; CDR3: CASSLGITYEQYF